These 31 T cell receptor beta chains came from one sample sequenced in a study of shared clonotypes between healthy human individuals. Clones were read by immunoSEQ multiplex PCR, and TCRdb kept only the in-frame ones, dropping some. Among approximately 1.4 million clones listed, approximately 98% were seen once. Material: naive CD4+ T cells sorted from blood. Subset denoted: CD45RA+ positively selected. The receptor set was obtained from a man in his thirties or forties in good health.

This chain uses TRBV15 with TRBJ2-7; tentatively, D is TRBD1 (6 bases). Germline V gene data show CDR1 as LNHNV and CDR2 as YYDKDF (reference sequence). The CDR3 length is 13 residues. Trimming removed 6 bases at V and 0 bases at J, with 9 bases between. The CDR3 spells CATSTGPSYEQYF. CDR3 DNA: TGTGCCACCAGTACAGGGCCCTCCTACGAGCAGTACTTC.

This clone was detected only once. In DNA form, the CDR3 reads TGTGCCAGTAGTATAGAGCTCAACAGGGGTGCTAACTATGGCTACACCTTC. Translated, it gives CASSIELNRGANYGYTF. This rearrangement joins TRBV19 to TRBJ1-2; 7 nucleotides align to TRBD1. The germline gives CDR1 LNHDA, CDR2 SQIVND (reference sequence). The trim removed 0 bases at V and 0 bases at J, leaving 7 bases unmatched. The CDR3 contains 17 residues.

V gene TRBV5-4 combines with J gene TRBJ2-5; 10 bases line up with TRBD2. The CDR3 consists of 14 residues. CDR1 and CDR2 from the germline V gene are SGHNT and YYREEE (reference sequence). Germline trimming cut 3 bases from V and 4 bases from J; bases unmatched to any gene: 3. The CDR3 DNA reads as TGTGCCAGCAGCTCCGGACTAGCGGTAGAGACCCAGTACTTC. It translates to CASSSGLAVETQYF.

The rearrangement links TRBV9 to TRBJ2-3, with 7 positions matching TRBD2. With V trimmed by 2 bases and J by 2 bases, 8 bases remained unmatched. Germline V gene lookup returns CDR1 SGDLS and CDR2 YYNGEE. The CDR3 extends over 16 amino acids. CDR3 sequence: CASSVGSSGHTDTQYF. In DNA, the CDR3 is TGTGCCAGCAGCGTCGGGTCTAGCGGACACACAGATACGCAGTATTTT.

This chain connects TRBV10-1 to TRBJ2-7; 8 nucleotides match TRBD1. The junction had 19 bases not matched to a gene; V was cut back by 9 bases and J by 3 bases. This CDR3 has 17 amino acids. From germline, CDR1 is WNHNN and CDR2 SYGVQD (reference sequence). The DNA of the CDR3 is TGCGCCAGACGGGACAGGCCGAAGTCCGGACCCTACTACGAGCAGTACTTC. It translates to CARRDRPKSGPYYEQYF.

The CDR3 spells CASSGTFTYNEQFF. The DNA for the CDR3 is TGTGCCAGTAGTGGGACTTTCACCTACAATGAGCAGTTCTTC. The V gene is TRBV19, the J gene TRBJ2-1; a possible D gene is TRBD2 (6 bases). The germline V and J ends were trimmed by 5 bases and 2 bases, with 10 bases remaining between them. The CDR3 has 14 residues. Looked up from germline, CDR1 is LNHDA and CDR2 is SQIVND (reference sequence). The full variable domain, rest sourced from reference TRBV19 and TRBJ2-1, is DGGITQSPKYLFRKEGQNVTLSCEQNLNHDAMYWYRQDPGQGLRLIYYSQIVNDFQKGDIAEGYSVSREKKESFPLTVTSAQKNPTAFYLCASSGTFTYNEQFFGPGTRLTVL.

The J gene is TRBJ1-1, the V gene TRBV14, with TRBD1 matching 7 bases. CDR1 is SGHDN, CDR2 FVKESK, per germline. This CDR3 comprises 17 residues. The J segment lost 2 bases and the V segment lost 4 bases, leaving 13 bases of the junction unmatched. CDR3 region: CASSRLLTGFGNTEAFF. CDR3 nucleotides: TGTGCCAGCAGCCGTTTACTGACAGGGTTTGGAAACACTGAAGCTTTCTTT.

To note about this clone: This sample includes further DNA sequences coding for the same CDR3. V is TRBV20-1 and J is TRBJ2-1; D unresolved. V shed 4 bases and J shed 9 bases, with 7 bases lying between them. Germline CDR1 DFQATT, CDR2 SNEGSKA (reference sequence). There are 10 residues in the CDR3. CDR3 loop: CSAIGREQFF. The CDR3 region has the DNA TGCAGTGCTATAGGGCGTGAGCAGTTCTTC.

V and J are TRBV6-6 and TRBJ1-1; no clear D. The CDR3 is made up of 14 amino acids. The V end was cut by 11 bases, the J end by 2 bases, with 18 bases between. CDR1 MNHNY and CDR2 SVGAGI come from the germline V gene (reference sequence). The CDR3 here is CASLRDLINTEAFF. The CDR3 DNA follows: TGTGCCTCCTTACGCGACCTTATCAACACTGAAGCTTTCTTT.

The chain links TRBV5-1 to TRBJ2-7; no definite D call. CDR3 length: 14 residues. CDR1 and CDR2 from the germline V gene are SGHRS and YFSETQ. V lost 0 bases and J 4 bases, leaving 11 bases between the germline ends. The CDR3 nucleotides read TGCGCCAGCAGCTTGGAGGCAGCCGATTACGAGCAGTACTTC. Protein product: CASSLEAADYEQYF.

The chain uses TRBV7-2 and TRBJ2-7; tentative D call: TRBD2 (6 bases). The V gene lost 6 bases and the J gene lost 6 bases, with 21 bases spanning the gap. CDR1 SGHTA and CDR2 FQGNSA come from the germline V gene. There are 15 residues in the CDR3. The CDR3: CASRSGIGGNSEQYF. The CDR3 DNA reads TGTGCCAGCAGGAGTGGCATCGGAGGGAATAGCGAGCAGTACTTC.

This chain uses TRBV5-1 with TRBJ2-7; D not resolved. Per germline, CDR1 SGHRS and CDR2 YFSETQ. The CDR3 runs 14 residues. Trimming took 5 bases from V and 7 from J, leaving 19 bases between them. CDR3 coding DNA: TGCGCCAGCAGTTATGGCCGGAGACCGTTGGAGCAGTACTTC. It yields the protein CASSYGRRPLEQYF.

CDR3 sequence (DNA): TGTGCCAGCAGTTTGGCGGGAGACCCCACCGGGGAGCTGTTTTTT. As protein: CASSLAGDPTGELFF. The chain combines TRBV27 with TRBJ2-2, with 7 positions matching TRBD2. CDR3 length: 15 residues. Looked up from germline, CDR1 is MNHEY and CDR2 is SMNVEV (reference sequence). Losses at the gene ends were 3 bases for V and 4 bases for J; bases not matched to a gene: 5.

The chain links TRBV4-2 to TRBJ2-1, with a possible D match to TRBD2 (6 bases). The CDR3 length is 16 residues. Germline loops: CDR1 LGHNA, CDR2 YNFKEQ. With 3 bases removed from V and 5 bases from J, the gap between germline ends came to 17 bases. CDR3 protein: CASSHKVLADNNEQFF. The DNA of the CDR3 is TGTGCCAGCAGCCACAAGGTCTTAGCGGATAACAATGAGCAGTTCTTC.

This chain joins TRBV5-4 and TRBJ1-2; D is uncertain. The CDR3 totals 13 residues. Germline CDR1 and CDR2: SGHNT and YYREEE (reference sequence). V lost 2 bases to trimming and J lost 8 bases, with 13 bases between them. CDR3 protein: CASSLPTAGGYTF. CDR3 coding DNA: TGTGCCAGCAGCTTACCCACCGCCGGCGGCTACACCTTC.

The table lists this clone with a count of one. The chain is built from TRBV6-1 and TRBJ2-3; D remains unclear. Germline-derived CDR1 and CDR2 are MNHNS and SASEGT. V lost 0 bases and J lost 4, with 11 bases in between. This CDR3 is built from 15 residues. CDR3: CASSEAAAFADTQYF. CDR3 nucleotides: TGTGCCAGCAGTGAAGCAGCAGCGTTCGCAGATACGCAGTATTTT.

This rearrangement joins TRBV11-2 to TRBJ2-1; TRBD2 matches at 11 bases. V lost 4 bases, J lost 6 bases, and 5 bases stayed unmatched. Germline V gives CDR1 SGHAT, CDR2 FQNNGV. The CDR3 is made up of 15 amino acids. As DNA, the CDR3 is TGTGCCAGCAGCTCGACTAGCGGGACGGGCAATGAGCAGTTCTTC. It codes for CASSSTSGTGNEQFF.

CDR3 DNA sequence: TGTGCCAGCAGCGGACTAGCGGCCCCGAACACCGGGGAGCTGTTTTTT. Protein product: CASSGLAAPNTGELFF. This chain links TRBV9 with TRBJ2-2; 9 bases line up with TRBD2. Trimming cost V 3 bases and J 0 bases; bases outside gene matches: 3. Germline-derived CDR1 and CDR2 are SGDLS and YYNGEE. This CDR3 comprises 16 residues.

The rearrangement uses TRBV10-3 and TRBJ2-5; TRBD1 aligns across 7 bases. The CDR3 loop spans 14 amino acids. Germline V gene sequence: CDR1 ENHRY, CDR2 SYGVKD. Unmatched junction bases numbered 5, after V lost 4 bases and J lost 3 bases. CDR3 DNA sequence: TGTGCCATCAGTGCCGGGACAGTCAAAGAGACCCAGTACTTC. It encodes CAISAGTVKETQYF.

This clone was seen just once. The V gene is TRBV7-2, the J gene TRBJ1-1, with D uncertain. The CDR3 length is 14 residues. Germline V gene sequence: CDR1 SGHTA, CDR2 FQGNSA. Trimming stripped 1 base from V and 2 bases from J, with 8 bases between. The CDR3: CASSLESKNTEAFF. The CDR3 coding sequence is TGTGCCAGCAGCTTAGAGTCCAAAAACACTGAAGCTTTCTTT.

The V and J genes are TRBV14 and TRBJ2-2; no clear D gene. Between the trimmed V and J ends, which lost 4 bases and 0 bases, there was a span of 0 bases. The CDR3 sequence is 12 residues long. Germline V gene data show CDR1 as SGHDN and CDR2 as FVKESK. The CDR3 DNA reads TGTGCCAGCAGCCCGAACACCGGGGAGCTGTTTTTT. Amino acids: CASSPNTGELFF.

The chain couples TRBV11-2 to TRBJ2-7; a weak D match, TRBD1 (6 bases). The germline CDR1 and CDR2 sequences are SGHAT and FQNNGV. The CDR3 loop spans 17 amino acids. V lost 5 bases and J 3 bases, leaving 23 bases between the germline ends. CDR3 sequence reads: CASSPYPRGPSHYEQYF. The CDR3 DNA is TGTGCCAGCAGCCCTTATCCCAGGGGCCCTTCGCACTACGAGCAGTACTTC.

The V call is TRBV5-4, the J call TRBJ2-3, with D possibly being TRBD2 (6 bases). CDR3 length equals 14 residues. V was cut by 0 bases and J by 10 bases, with 15 bases left in between. Germline lookup yields CDR1 SGHNT and CDR2 YYREEE (reference sequence). The CDR3 bases are TGTGCCAGCAGCTTGGAGCCCTTAGCGGTGGCGCAGTATTTT. It translates to CASSLEPLAVAQYF.

The chain couples TRBV5-1 to TRBJ1-1, with 10 bases that match TRBD1. Germline values: CDR1 SGHRS, CDR2 YFSETQ. The V gene end was trimmed by 0 bases and the J gene end by 10 bases; junction bases not matched to a gene: 18. The CDR3 runs 18 residues. The CDR3: CASSLEGRGTGTGARAFF. The CDR3 nucleotides read TGCGCCAGCAGCTTGGAGGGGAGGGGAACCGGGACAGGGGCGAGAGCTTTCTTT.

This chain joins TRBV5-1 and TRBJ2-7; unclear D gene. V lost 4 bases to trimming and J lost 2 bases, with 13 bases between them. The CDR3 length is 14 residues. CDR1 and CDR2 (germline): SGHRS, YFSETQ. The CDR3 nucleotides are TGCGCCAGCAGCAAGGGCCCCTCCGCCTACGAGCAGTACTTC. It yields the protein CASSKGPSAYEQYF. The entire variable domain, with the rest obtained from reference TRBV5-1 and TRBJ2-7, is as follows: KAGVTQTPRYLIKTRGQQVTLSCSPISGHRSVSWYQQTPGQGLQFLFEYFSETQRNKGNFPGRFSGRQFSNSRSEMNVSTLELGDSALYLCASSKGPSAYEQYFGPGTRLTVT.

CDR3 residues: CASSPYPGNTIYF. The CDR3 nucleotides are TGTGCCAGCTCACCTTACCCTGGAAACACCATATATTTT. The rearrangement joins TRBV18 to TRBJ1-3; D is ambiguous. Trimming pared 3 bases from V and 2 bases from J, leaving 5 bases between. Germline CDR1 KGHSH, CDR2 LQKENI. CDR3 size: 13 residues.

CDR3 residues: CASRRGRVAYEQYF. The CDR3 nucleotides read TGTGCCAGCAGACGGGGTCGGGTCGCCTACGAGCAGTACTTC. V and J are TRBV6-5 and TRBJ2-7; tentatively, D is TRBD2 (5 bases). Germline CDR1 and CDR2: MNHEY and SVGAGI. The CDR3 is 14 residues long. The V and J ends lost 6 bases and 2 bases respectively, with 14 bases between them.

The gene calls are TRBV28 and TRBJ2-7; 7 positions match TRBD2. V gave up 5 bases and J gave up 5 bases; unmatched junction bases: 6. The CDR3 loop spans 13 amino acids. Germline loops: CDR1 MDHEN, CDR2 SYDVKM. The CDR3 DNA follows: TGTGCCAGCAGTAGACTAGCCCCACACGAGCAGTACTTC. Translating it yields CASSRLAPHEQYF.

The CDR3 bases are TGTGCCAGCAGCGCCCGGAGGGTAGGGCGCCAAGAGACCCAGTACTTC. Protein: CASSARRVGRQETQYF. The rearrangement joins TRBV9 to TRBJ2-5; D might be TRBD2 (6 bases). V dropped 3 bases and J dropped 1 base, with 16 bases sitting between them. CDR3 length equals 16 residues. Germline V lookup: CDR1 SGDLS, CDR2 YYNGEE.

The gene calls are TRBV18 and TRBJ1-1; no reliable D call. The germline V gene has CDR1 KGHSH and CDR2 LQKENI. V was cut by 2 bases and J by 1 base, with 5 bases left in between. The CDR3 sequence is 13 residues long. The CDR3 sequence is CASSPFRNTEAFF. The CDR3 DNA reads as TGTGCCAGCTCACCATTCCGGAACACTGAAGCTTTCTTT. Combining the CDR3 with reference TRBV18 and TRBJ1-1 gives the whole variable domain NAGVMQNPRHLVRRRGQEARLRCSPMKGHSHVYWYRQLPEEGLKFMVYLQKENIIDESGMPKERFSAEFPKEGPSILRIQQVVRGDSAAYFCASSPFRNTEAFFGQGTRLTVV.

This CDR3 reads CASSPWDREDTIYF. The CDR3 region has the DNA TGTGCCAGCAGCCCATGGGACAGGGAAGACACCATATATTTT. The chain is built from TRBV7-8 and TRBJ1-3; 9 positions agree with TRBD1. Trimming took 5 bases from V and 8 from J; bases not matched to a gene: 7. Germline-derived CDR1 and CDR2 are SGHVS and FQNEAQ. The CDR3 consists of 14 residues.